Reported below is one T cell receptor (beta chain). What it binds is not known. This CDR3 spans 14 amino acids. Germline V gives CDR1 SGHDN, CDR2 FVKESK. With 1 base clipped from V and 4 bases from J, the junction kept 3 bases outside the gene matches. The data belong to a study of cytomegalovirus exposure and HLA in healthy donors. The PCR ran on 60 Vbeta and 13 Jbeta primers. Clones were read by immunoSEQ multiplex PCR, and TCRdb kept only the in-frame ones, dropping some. The sample has over 130,000 clones; 65% to 80% are singletons. Whole-study findings and limits: The study recorded 150 to 200 TCR beta chains that were cytomegalovirus-associated. Some V segments, TRBV6-2 and TRBV6-3 among them, were indistinguishable and were therefore excluded.

The material sequenced was PBMCs. The clonotype comes from a woman aged 25 to 39 in good health and CMV-seronegative. V and J are TRBV14 and TRBJ2-5; TRBD1 agrees at 7 bases. CDR3 sequence (DNA): TGTGCCAGCAGCCAAGTAGGGGGCGGAGAGACCCAGTACTTC. This sequence encodes CASSQVGGGETQYF.